Each of the 28 T cell receptor beta chains below was sequenced from the same sample in a study of shared clonotypes between healthy human individuals. The repertoire was sequenced with immunoSEQ multiplex PCR; TCRdb's copy has only in-frame clones and lacks some. The repertoire holds millions of clones, with just over 90% as singletons. Specimen: naive CD4+ T cells from PBMCs. Documented subset: CD45RA+ positively selected. The receptors originated from a man aged 18 to 30 in good health. Some clones in this sample may be carry-over from other donors' samples.

This sequence joins TRBV5-4 and TRBJ2-7; TRBD2 matches 14 bases. V shed 2 bases and J 4 bases; nucleotides not matched to a gene: 2. The CDR3 extends over 15 amino acids. From germline, CDR1 is SGHNT and CDR2 YYREEE (reference sequence). The CDR3: CASSFRLAGGYEQYF. The CDR3 nucleotides read TGTGCCAGCAGCTTTAGACTAGCGGGAGGGTACGAGCAGTACTTC.

V and J are TRBV27 and TRBJ2-7; 11 positions agree with TRBD2. Trimming cost V 3 bases and J 7 bases; bases outside gene matches: 8. The CDR3 loop spans 15 amino acids. CDR1 is MNHEY, CDR2 SMNVEV, per germline (reference sequence). The CDR3 coding sequence is TGTGCCAGCAGTTTCTATCGGACTAGCGGGCCTGAGCAGTACTTC. As protein: CASSFYRTSGPEQYF.

J is TRBJ2-1 and V is TRBV4-1; D is ambiguous. CDR1 and CDR2 from the germline V gene are MGHRA and YSYEKL. V dropped 3 bases and J dropped 14 bases, with 20 bases sitting between them. The CDR3 consists of 14 residues. The CDR3, as DNA: TGCGCCAGCAGCCATGGCTTTTCCCCCGAAAATAAGTTCTTC. Translated, it gives CASSHGFSPENKFF.

The chain combines TRBV11-2 with TRBJ2-2; a possible D gene is TRBD2 (6 bases). Trimming took off 4 bases at V and 0 bases at J, with 21 bases between the two ends. There are 19 residues in the CDR3. The germline gives CDR1 SGHAT, CDR2 FQNNGV. The CDR3 is CASSSPLETSGANTGELFF. The DNA of the CDR3 is TGTGCCAGCAGCTCCCCATTGGAGACTAGTGGGGCGAACACCGGGGAGCTGTTTTTT.

Notes on this clone: Different DNA sequences within this sample yield the same CDR3. The chain has TRBV5-1 and TRBJ1-4; D is unclear. The CDR3 length is 14 residues. The V end was cut by 0 bases, the J end by 4 bases, with 7 bases between. Germline V gene lookup returns CDR1 SGHRS and CDR2 YFSETQ. The CDR3 loop is CASSLGRVNEKLFF. CDR3 nucleotides: TGCGCCAGCAGCTTGGGCCGCGTTAATGAAAAACTGTTTTTT.

The chain uses TRBV9 and TRBJ2-7; 8 nucleotides align to TRBD2. The length of the CDR3 is 13 residues. In germline, CDR1 is SGDLS, CDR2 YYNGEE. The V segment lost 6 bases and the J segment 6 bases; nucleotides outside the gene matches: 8. This chain's CDR3 is CASNNLGGVEQYF. The CDR3 region has the DNA TGTGCCAGCAATAACCTCGGGGGGGTCGAGCAGTACTTC.

As to this clone: The same CDR3 is also encoded by other DNA sequences in this sample. This chain uses TRBV9 with TRBJ2-5; D unresolved. Trimming took off 3 bases at V and 1 base at J, with 7 bases between the two ends. The CDR3 totals 13 residues. Germline loops: CDR1 SGDLS, CDR2 YYNGEE. The CDR3 is CASSAGPQETQYF. CDR3 nucleotide sequence: TGTGCCAGCAGCGCCGGCCCCCAAGAGACCCAGTACTTC. The full variable domain, its missing parts supplied by reference TRBV9 and TRBJ2-5, is DSGVTQTPKHLITATGQRVTLRCSPRSGDLSVYWYQQSLDQGLQFLIQYYNGEERAKGNILERFSAQQFPDLHSELNLSSLELGDSALYFCASSAGPQETQYFGPGTRLLVL.

This chain connects TRBV2 to TRBJ1-1; TRBD1 matches 10 bases. In germline, CDR1 is SNHLY, CDR2 FYNNEI. The CDR3 extends over 15 amino acids. The J segment lost 4 bases and the V segment lost 8 bases, leaving 10 bases of the junction unmatched. The CDR3 bases are TGTGCCAGCGTCCGGACAGGGGGTATAGGCACTGAAGCTTTCTTT. Translation gives CASVRTGGIGTEAFF.

This rearrangement joins TRBV15 to TRBJ2-7, with 7 bases that match TRBD1. Germline V gives CDR1 LNHNV, CDR2 YYDKDF (reference sequence). This CDR3 is 16 amino acids long. V was clipped by 0 bases and J by 6 bases; unmatched bases: 11. The DNA of the CDR3 is TGTGCCACCAGCAGAGATAAAGGAACAGGGGCCATCGAGCAGTACTTC. This gives the protein CATSRDKGTGAIEQYF.

This clone was seen more than once but under ten times. The chain has TRBV7-9 and TRBJ1-5; 7 positions match TRBD1. CDR1 and CDR2 from the germline V gene are SEHNR and FQNEAQ (reference sequence). CDR3 length: 16 amino acids. J gave up 2 bases and V 1 base, and 5 bases lay outside the gene matches. Here the CDR3 reads CASSLDSDRGNQPQHF. DNA of the CDR3: TGTGCCAGCAGCTTAGATAGTGACAGGGGCAATCAGCCCCAGCATTTT. The full variable domain, with the rest looked up from reference TRBV7-9 and TRBJ1-5, is DTGVSQNPRHKITKRGQNVTFRCDPISEHNRLYWYRQTLGQGPEFLTYFQNEAQLEKSRLLSDRFSAERPKGSFSTLEIQRTEQGDSAMYLCASSLDSDRGNQPQHFGDGTRLSIL.

J is TRBJ1-4 and V is TRBV27; the match to TRBD1 covers 10 bases. Germline CDR1 reads MNHEY; CDR2 reads SMNVEV (reference sequence). The CDR3 length is 16 residues. After removal of 3 bases from V and 2 bases from J, the junction contained 3 bases not matched to a gene. Here the CDR3 reads CASSFRDRGTNEKLFF. The CDR3 DNA follows: TGTGCCAGCAGTTTTCGGGACAGGGGTACTAATGAAAAACTGTTTTTT.

V usage is TRBV7-8 and J usage is TRBJ2-1; unclear D gene. Trimming left V 7 bases short and J 2 bases short, with 9 bases between. This CDR3 is built from 13 residues. Germline assignment: CDR1 SGHVS and CDR2 FQNEAQ. DNA for the CDR3: TGTGCCAGCACCACAGCCCCCTACAATGAGCAGTTCTTC. Translating gives CASTTAPYNEQFF. The full variable domain, completed using reference TRBV7-8 and TRBJ2-1, is GAGVSQSPRYKVAKRGQDVALRCDPISGHVSLFWYQQALGQGPEFLTYFQNEAQLDKSGLPSDRFFAERPEGSVSTLKIQRTQQEDSAVYLCASTTAPYNEQFFGPGTRLTVL.

This chain uses TRBV7-9 with TRBJ1-4; no clear D. Germline-derived CDR1 and CDR2 are SEHNR and FQNEAQ (reference sequence). Trimming removed 2 bases from V and 0 bases from J, with 7 bases in between. The length of the CDR3 is 15 residues. In DNA, the CDR3 is TGTGCCAGCAGCTTAATTTCTTCAACTAATGAAAAACTGTTTTTT. This sequence encodes CASSLISSTNEKLFF. The variable domain in full, completed from reference TRBV7-9 and TRBJ1-4, reads DTGVSQNPRHKITKRGQNVTFRCDPISEHNRLYWYRQTLGQGPEFLTYFQNEAQLEKSRLLSDRFSAERPKGSFSTLEIQRTEQGDSAMYLCASSLISSTNEKLFFGSGTQLSVL.

The chain is built from TRBV25-1 and TRBJ2-7; 11 bases are shared with TRBD1. The V gene end was trimmed by 4 bases and the J gene end by 11 bases; junction bases not matched to a gene: 4. Germline V lookup: CDR1 MGHDK, CDR2 SYGVNS. The CDR3 runs 12 residues. This chain's CDR3 is CASSGDRGKKYF. CDR3 coding DNA: TGTGCCAGCAGTGGGGACAGGGGGAAGAAGTACTTC.

V usage is TRBV5-1 and J usage is TRBJ2-2; unclear D gene. The CDR3 totals 14 residues. V lost 4 bases and J lost 8, with 15 bases in between. The V gene's germline CDR1 is SGHRS and CDR2 YFSETQ. The CDR3 region is CASSPVESGGELFF. In DNA form, the CDR3 reads TGCGCCAGCAGCCCGGTAGAGTCGGGTGGGGAGCTGTTTTTT. The whole variable domain, remainder taken from reference TRBV5-1 and TRBJ2-2, is KAGVTQTPRYLIKTRGQQVTLSCSPISGHRSVSWYQQTPGQGLQFLFEYFSETQRNKGNFPGRFSGRQFSNSRSEMNVSTLELGDSALYLCASSPVESGGELFFGEGSRLTVL.

This clone was found once. The V and J genes are TRBV5-1 and TRBJ1-6, with 9 bases that match TRBD1. V trimming: 3 bases; J trimming: 10 bases; junction bases outside the gene matches: 8. Looked up from germline, CDR1 is SGHRS and CDR2 is YFSETQ. This CDR3 comprises 15 residues. CDR3 loop: CASSWGTGRRSPLHF. The CDR3 coding sequence is TGCGCCAGCAGCTGGGGGACAGGGAGGAGGTCACCCCTCCACTTT.

The V and J genes are TRBV5-1 and TRBJ2-2; 10 nucleotides match TRBD2. The CDR3 is 15 amino acids. The junction had 6 bases not matched to a gene; V was cut back by 3 bases and J by 7 bases. Germline V gene sequence: CDR1 SGHRS, CDR2 YFSETQ. The CDR3 DNA sequence: TGCGCCAGCAGCTACCTAGCGGGAGAGGGCGGGGAGCTGTTTTTT. This gives the protein CASSYLAGEGGELFF.

The V and J genes are TRBV6-6 and TRBJ2-5; D remains unclear. The CDR3 consists of 16 residues. V was cut by 0 bases and J by 2 bases, with 13 bases left in between. Per the germline V gene, CDR1 is MNHNY and CDR2 is SVGAGI (reference sequence). For the CDR3, the DNA is TGTGCCAGCAGTTACTCCTTTCTGGGGAATCAAGAGACCCAGTACTTC. Amino acids: CASSYSFLGNQETQYF.

The rearrangement joins TRBV19 to TRBJ2-6; possibly TRBD1 or TRBD2 for D (5 bases each). Trimming took off 5 bases at V and 3 bases at J, with 23 bases between the two ends. Looked up from germline, CDR1 is LNHDA and CDR2 is SQIVND (reference sequence). The CDR3 extends over 19 amino acids. In DNA, the CDR3 is TGTGCCAGTAGTCTCAGCCTTCTGAGGGGCTATTATGGGGCCAACGTCCTGACTTTC. It codes for CASSLSLLRGYYGANVLTF.

The chain carries TRBV11-2 and TRBJ1-2; D perhaps matches TRBD1 (5 bases). With 3 bases removed from V and 0 bases from J, the gap between germline ends came to 11 bases. Germline loops: CDR1 SGHAT, CDR2 FQNNGV. CDR3 length equals 15 residues. The CDR3 DNA reads TGTGCCAGCAGCTTTATACGGGGCCCTAACTATGGCTACACCTTC. As protein: CASSFIRGPNYGYTF.

This rearrangement joins TRBV27 to TRBJ1-2; the match to TRBD1 covers 9 bases. The length of the CDR3 is 16 residues. V trimming: 2 bases; J trimming: 7 bases; junction bases outside the gene matches: 11. Germline assignment: CDR1 MNHEY and CDR2 SMNVEV (reference sequence). CDR3 sequence reads: CASSLRTGTGISGYTF. CDR3 DNA: TGTGCCAGCAGTTTACGAACAGGGACAGGGATCTCTGGCTACACCTTC.

This rearrangement joins TRBV2 to TRBJ1-5; unclear D gene. Trimming took 7 bases from V and 2 from J, leaving 12 bases between them. The CDR3 covers 14 residues. CDR1 SNHLY and CDR2 FYNNEI come from the germline V gene. DNA for the CDR3: TGTGCCAGCACCCTTAGTGGAGGCAATCAGCCCCAGCATTTT. This encodes CASTLSGGNQPQHF. Complete variable domain (other parts from reference TRBV2 and TRBJ1-5): EPEVTQTPSHQVTQMGQEVILRCVPISNHLYFYWYRQILGQKVEFLVSFYNNEISEKSEIFDDQFSVERPDGSNFTLKIRSTKLEDSAMYFCASTLSGGNQPQHFGDGTRLSIL.

The chain recombines TRBV30 with TRBJ1-4; no firm D call. V shed 1 base and J shed 10 bases, with 7 bases lying between them. CDR1 and CDR2 (germline): GTSNPN, SVGIG (reference sequence). This CDR3 region has 11 residues. CDR3 coding DNA: TGTGCCTGGAGTGATGAGGGAAAACTGTTTTTT. This sequence encodes CAWSDEGKLFF. Based on the CDR3 plus reference TRBV30 and TRBJ1-4, the full variable domain is SQTIHQWPATLVQPVGSPLSLECTVEGTSNPNLYWYRQAAGRGLQLLFYSVGIGQISSEVPQNLSASRPQDRQFILSSKKLLLSDSGFYLCAWSDEGKLFFGSGTQLSVL.

J is TRBJ2-2 and V is TRBV7-9, with 9 positions matching TRBD1. This CDR3 is built from 12 residues. V was clipped by 5 bases and J by 15 bases; unmatched bases: 7. Germline CDR1 and CDR2: SEHNR and FQNEAQ (reference sequence). The CDR3 loop is CASSATGGDVFF. In DNA, the CDR3 is TGTGCCAGCAGCGCCACAGGGGGCGACGTGTTTTTT.

The chain links TRBV19 to TRBJ2-1; 11 bases line up with TRBD2. Losses at the gene ends were 4 bases for V and 4 bases for J; bases not matched to a gene: 9. The germline CDR1 and CDR2 sequences are LNHDA and SQIVND (reference sequence). The CDR3 extends over 17 amino acids. The chain's CDR3 is CASSTGTSGTYYNEQFF. Here the CDR3 DNA reads TGTGCCAGTAGTACCGGGACTAGCGGAACATATTACAATGAGCAGTTCTTC.

CDR3: CASSATPWDTQYF. CDR3 coding DNA: TGTGCCAGCAGCGCTACGCCCTGGGATACGCAGTATTTT. V and J are TRBV9 and TRBJ2-3; no definite D call. Germline V gene sequence: CDR1 SGDLS, CDR2 YYNGEE. This CDR3 is 13 amino acids long. Trimming cost V 3 bases and J 6 bases, with 11 bases left between them.

This clone has a single count. The genes are TRBV4-2 and TRBJ1-2, with no clear D. The CDR3 has 14 residues. Germline CDR1 LGHNA, CDR2 YNFKEQ. V gave up 5 bases and J gave up 8 bases, with 18 bases separating them. The CDR3 DNA is TGTGCCAGCAGCTTAGCGCTGAGGATAGGCGGCTACACCTTC. Residues: CASSLALRIGGYTF.

This rearrangement joins TRBV6-1 to TRBJ1-2; 7 positions match TRBD1. The CDR3 length is 16 residues. Germline V CDR1 and CDR2: MNHNS, SASEGT. V dropped 4 bases and J dropped 4; count of bases not matched to a gene: 12. The CDR3, as DNA: TGTGCCAGCAGTGGCCCCTCGACAGGGCGTCTCTATGGCTACACCTTC. Its translation: CASSGPSTGRLYGYTF.